The clone carrying this T cell receptor beta chain was detected only a few times. Its antigen is as yet unknown. Germline lookup yields CDR1 MNHEY and CDR2 SMNVEV (reference sequence). This CDR3 contains 14 residues. Trimming removed 8 bases at V and 2 bases at J, with 14 bases between. The time point was: newly diagnosed GD, antithyroid drugs for less than 3 months. Construction of the TCR library relied on RNA isolated from PBMCs. Patient provenance is recorded as an endocrinology department in Xi'an, China. The entry originates in a study of regulatory T cells in long-lasting Graves disease. Library construction for TCR beta used iRepertoire HTBI primers and Arm-PCR of CDR3 regions. TCRdb recomputed calls from the multiplex PCR reads with MiXCR, one row per CDR3 protein. The sample comprises 350,000 to 500,000 distinct CDR3 sequences, roughly 15% of which are singletons, and roughly 23% rests with the top ten.

Study-level points and caveats: Favored usage of TRBV28, TRBJ1-2 and TRBJ2-5 was recorded in persistent disease.

The same specimen was also included in a second study, on T cells in Graves' hyperthyroidism and ophthalmopathy. That work adds: First-round RT-PCR of the TCR CDR3 relied on the HTBI primer set.

Sequencing used peripheral blood mononuclear cells (PBMCs), obtained at new diagnosis, from a patient treated with antithyroid drugs. The clonotype originates from a woman in her late teens or twenties with Graves disease. This chain joins TRBV27 and TRBJ2-3, with D hard to call. This CDR3 reads CASCGTLLTDTQYF. In DNA, the CDR3 is TGTGCCAGCTGTGGAACCCTACTCACAGATACGCAGTATTTT.